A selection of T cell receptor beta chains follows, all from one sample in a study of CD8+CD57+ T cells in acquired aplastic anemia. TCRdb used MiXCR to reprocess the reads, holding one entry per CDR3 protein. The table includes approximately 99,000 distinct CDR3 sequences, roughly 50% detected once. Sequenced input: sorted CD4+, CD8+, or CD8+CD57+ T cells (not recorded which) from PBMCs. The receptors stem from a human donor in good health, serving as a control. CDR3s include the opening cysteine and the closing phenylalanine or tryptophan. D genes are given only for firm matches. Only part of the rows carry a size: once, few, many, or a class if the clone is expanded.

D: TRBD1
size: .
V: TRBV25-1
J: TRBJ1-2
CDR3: CASSLITGTGGAVGGYTF
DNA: TGTGCCAGCAGCTTAATAACCGGGACAGGGGGCGCGGTCGGGGGCTACACCTTC

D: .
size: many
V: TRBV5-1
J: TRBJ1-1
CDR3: CASSLRGETEAFF
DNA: TGCGCCAGCAGCTTAAGGGGGGAGACTGAAGCTTTCTTT

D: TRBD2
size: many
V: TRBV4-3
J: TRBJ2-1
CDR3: CASSQGTGTSSEQFF
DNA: TGCGCCAGCAGCCAAGGGACCGGGACTAGCAGTGAGCAGTTCTTC

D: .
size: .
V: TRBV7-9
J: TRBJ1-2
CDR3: CASSLDRQDYTF
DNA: TGTGCCAGCAGCTTAGACCGCCAAGACTACACCTTC

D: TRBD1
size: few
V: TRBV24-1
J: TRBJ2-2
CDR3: CATSDSGTGVTGELFF
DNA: TGTGCCACCAGTGACTCCGGGACAGGGGTAACCGGGGAGCTGTTTTTT

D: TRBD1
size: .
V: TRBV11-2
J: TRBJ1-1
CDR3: CASSLGTGEMNTEAFF
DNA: TGTGCCAGCAGCTTAGGGACAGGGGAGATGAACACTGAAGCTTTCTTT

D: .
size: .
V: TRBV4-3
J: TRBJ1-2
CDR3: CASSQDLTGFGYTF
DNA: TGCGCCAGCAGCCAAGATTTAACAGGGTTTGGCTACACCTTC

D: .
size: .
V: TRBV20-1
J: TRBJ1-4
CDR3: CSATVGTDEKLFF
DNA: TGCAGTGCAACGGTGGGGACGGATGAAAAACTGTTTTTT

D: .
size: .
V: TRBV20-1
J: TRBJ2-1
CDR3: CGAGDYNEQFF
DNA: TGCGGTGCGGGCGACTACAATGAGCAGTTCTTC

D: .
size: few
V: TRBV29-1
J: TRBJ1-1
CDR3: CSVPGQNTEAFF
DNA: TGCAGCGTTCCGGGACAGAACACTGAAGCTTTCTTT

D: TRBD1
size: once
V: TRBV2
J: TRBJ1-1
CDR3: CASSDLQGGTEAFF
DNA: TGTGCCAGCAGTGACTTACAGGGGGGCACTGAAGCTTTCTTT

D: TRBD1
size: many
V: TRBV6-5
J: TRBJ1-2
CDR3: CASSLTLTGVYGYTF
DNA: TGTGCCAGCAGTTTAACCTTGACAGGGGTTTATGGCTACACCTTC

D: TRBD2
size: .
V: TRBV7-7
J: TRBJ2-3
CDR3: CASSLVLAGGQDTQYF
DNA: TGTGCTAGCAGCTTAGTGCTAGCGGGGGGGCAGGATACGCAGTATTTT

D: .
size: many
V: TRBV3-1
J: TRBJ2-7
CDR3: CASTEGGTGEQYF
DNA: TGTGCCAGCACCGAAGGTGGGACCGGCGAGCAGTACTTC

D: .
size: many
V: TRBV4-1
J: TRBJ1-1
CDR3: CASSQGRNTEAFF
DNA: TGCGCCAGCAGCCAAGGGCGGAACACTGAAGCTTTCTTT

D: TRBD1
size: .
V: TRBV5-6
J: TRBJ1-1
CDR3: CASRPLPGTGDLNTEAFF
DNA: TGTGCCAGCAGGCCGCTCCCCGGGACAGGGGACTTGAACACTGAAGCTTTCTTT

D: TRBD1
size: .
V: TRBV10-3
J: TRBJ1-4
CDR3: CAISPGRDSEKLFF
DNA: TGTGCCATCTCCCCAGGTCGGGACAGTGAAAAACTGTTTTTT

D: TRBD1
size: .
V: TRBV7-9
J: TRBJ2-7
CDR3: CASSQGDSYEQYF
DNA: TGTGCCAGCAGCCAGGGGGACTCCTACGAGCAGTACTTC

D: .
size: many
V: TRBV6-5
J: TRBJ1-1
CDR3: CASSYSRTKLDFF
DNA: TGTGCCAGCAGTTACTCCCGTACCAAGTTGGATTTCTTT

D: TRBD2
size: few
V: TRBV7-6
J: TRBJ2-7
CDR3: CASSMTSGGLEQYF
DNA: TGTGCCAGCAGCATGACTAGCGGGGGGTTGGAGCAGTACTTC

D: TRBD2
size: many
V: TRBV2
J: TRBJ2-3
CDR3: CASRETSGARPSTDTQYF
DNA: TGTGCCAGCAGGGAAACTAGCGGGGCACGTCCTAGCACAGATACGCAGTATTTT

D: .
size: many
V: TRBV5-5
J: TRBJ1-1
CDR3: CASFLGGMNTEAFF
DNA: TGTGCCAGCTTCCTCGGAGGGATGAACACTGAAGCTTTCTTT

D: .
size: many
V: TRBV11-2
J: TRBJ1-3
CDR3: CASNPQGSGNTIYF
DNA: TGTGCCAGCAATCCCCAGGGCTCTGGAAACACCATATATTTT

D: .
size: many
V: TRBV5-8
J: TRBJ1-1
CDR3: CASSPPGDTEAFF
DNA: TGTGCCAGCAGCCCACCGGGCGACACTGAAGCTTTCTTT

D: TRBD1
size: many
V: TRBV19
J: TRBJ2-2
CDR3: CASSMGQRSTGELFF
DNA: TGTGCCAGTAGTATGGGACAGCGAAGCACCGGGGAGCTGTTTTTT

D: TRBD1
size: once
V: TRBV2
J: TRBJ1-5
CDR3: CASSWGGTEDQPQHF
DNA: TGTGCCAGCAGTTGGGGCGGGACAGAGGATCAGCCCCAGCATTTT

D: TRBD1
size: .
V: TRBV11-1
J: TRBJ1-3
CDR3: CASSRQGGSPGNTIYF
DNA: TGTGCCAGCAGCCGGCAGGGGGGAAGCCCTGGAAACACCATATATTTT

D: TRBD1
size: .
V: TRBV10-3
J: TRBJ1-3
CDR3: CAGPGQGRNTIYF
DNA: TGTGCCGGACCGGGACAGGGCAGAAACACCATATATTTT

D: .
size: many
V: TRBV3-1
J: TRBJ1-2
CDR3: CASSTVEEDFNYGYTF
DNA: TGTGCCAGCAGCACGGTGGAGGAAGATTTTAACTATGGCTACACCTTC

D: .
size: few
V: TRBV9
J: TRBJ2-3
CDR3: CASSVEDTQYF
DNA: TGTGCCAGCAGCGTAGAAGATACGCAGTATTTT

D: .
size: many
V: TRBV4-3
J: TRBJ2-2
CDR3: CASSQGYRTGTGELFF
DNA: TGCGCCAGCAGCCAGGGGTACAGGACTGGCACCGGGGAGCTGTTTTTT

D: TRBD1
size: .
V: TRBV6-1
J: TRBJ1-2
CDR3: CASVEPGQGGYGYTF
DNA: TGTGCCAGCGTAGAGCCGGGACAGGGTGGTTATGGCTACACCTTC

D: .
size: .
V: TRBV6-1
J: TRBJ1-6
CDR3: CASTPSPAGNSPLHF
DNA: TGTGCCAGCACCCCGAGTCCAGCCGGTAATTCACCCCTCCACTTT

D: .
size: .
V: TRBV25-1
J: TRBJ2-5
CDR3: CASSVSGGTETQYF
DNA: TGTGCCAGCAGTGTTTCAGGAGGTACAGAGACCCAGTACTTC

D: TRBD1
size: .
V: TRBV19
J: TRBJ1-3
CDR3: CASSRQGAGNTIYF
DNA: TGTGCCAGTAGTCGACAGGGGGCTGGAAACACCATATATTTT

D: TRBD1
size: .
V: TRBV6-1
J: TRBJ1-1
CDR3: CATSDRMNTEAFF
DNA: TGTGCCACCTCGGACAGGATGAACACTGAAGCTTTCTTT

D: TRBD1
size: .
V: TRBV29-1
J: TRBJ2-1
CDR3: CSGGTERNNEQFF
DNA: TGCAGCGGAGGGACAGAGCGTAACAATGAGCAGTTCTTC

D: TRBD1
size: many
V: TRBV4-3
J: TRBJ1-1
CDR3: CASSQDSHRGQAEAFF
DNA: TGCGCCAGCAGCCAAGATTCCCACAGGGGGCAGGCTGAAGCTTTCTTT

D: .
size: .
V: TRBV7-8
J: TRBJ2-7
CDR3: CASSLPSTYEQYF
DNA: TGTGCCAGCAGCTTGCCCTCCACCTACGAGCAGTACTTC

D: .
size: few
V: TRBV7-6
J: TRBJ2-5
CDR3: CASSLEQETQYF
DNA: TGTGCCAGCAGCTTGGAACAAGAGACCCAGTACTTC

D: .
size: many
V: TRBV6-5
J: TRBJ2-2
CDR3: CASSYGENTGELFF
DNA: TGTGCCAGCAGTTACGGAGAGAACACCGGGGAGCTGTTTTTT

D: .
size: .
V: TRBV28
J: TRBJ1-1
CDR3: CASSLDGTEVFF
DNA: TGTGCCAGCAGCCTAGACGGTACTGAAGTTTTCTTT

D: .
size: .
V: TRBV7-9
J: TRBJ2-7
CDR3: CASSSWGSYEQYF
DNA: TGTGCCAGCAGCTCATGGGGTTCCTACGAGCAGTACTTC

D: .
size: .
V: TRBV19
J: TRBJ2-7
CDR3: CASSIDLTYEQYF
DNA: TGTGCCAGTAGTATAGATTTGACCTACGAGCAGTACTTC

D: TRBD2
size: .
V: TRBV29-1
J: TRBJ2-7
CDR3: CSVVSGTYEQYF
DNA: TGCAGCGTTGTGAGCGGGACCTACGAGCAGTACTTC

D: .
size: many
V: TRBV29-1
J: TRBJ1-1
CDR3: CSGSPGGEGEAFF
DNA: TGCAGCGGATCCCCGGGGGGCGAGGGTGAAGCTTTCTTT

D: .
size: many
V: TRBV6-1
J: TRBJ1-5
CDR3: CASRPLQGGQPQHF
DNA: TGTGCCAGCAGACCCCTACAGGGAGGTCAGCCCCAGCATTTT

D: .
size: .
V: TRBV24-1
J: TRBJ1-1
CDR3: CATSDPARGAFF
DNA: TGTGCCACCAGTGACCCTGCCCGAGGAGCTTTCTTT

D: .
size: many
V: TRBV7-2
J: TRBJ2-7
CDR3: CASSSSSYEQYF
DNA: TGTGCCAGCAGCTCGAGCTCCTACGAGCAGTACTTC

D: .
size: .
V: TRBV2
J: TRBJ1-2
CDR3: CASSAGSDGGYTF
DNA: TGTGCCAGCAGTGCCGGGAGCGATGGTGGCTACACCTTC

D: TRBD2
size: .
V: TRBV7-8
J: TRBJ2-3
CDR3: CASSPGTSGVSTDTQYF
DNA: TGTGCCAGCAGCCCCGGGACTAGCGGGGTTAGCACAGATACGCAGTATTTT

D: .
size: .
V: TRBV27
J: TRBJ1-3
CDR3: CASSPSSGEKGNTIYF
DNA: TGTGCCAGCAGTCCCTCTAGCGGGGAAAAAGGAAACACCATATATTTT

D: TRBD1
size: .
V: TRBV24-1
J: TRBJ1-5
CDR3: CATSAFRGQIGNQPQHF
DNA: TGTGCCACCAGTGCCTTTAGGGGACAGATTGGCAATCAGCCCCAGCATTTT